One T cell receptor beta chain is described in this entry. These data belong to a study of blood T cell repertoires in COVID-19. Looking at the study overall: T cells, B-cell-depleted T cells, or PBMCs supplied cDNA or gDNA.

CDR1 is MNHNS, CDR2 SASEGT, per germline. Unmatched junction bases numbered 7, after V lost 2 bases and J lost 6 bases. The CDR3 totals 15 residues. How the authors handled the data: Nucleated cell number was recorded as an estimate derived from reference gene primer amplification. The repertoire was sequenced with immunoSEQ multiplex PCR; TCRdb's copy has only in-frame clones and lacks some. That table gives V, J and clone size, and the DNA gave D and trimming. The sample has approximately 54,000 clones, approximately 86% seen once; the top ten hold 4% to 5%. The specimen was peripheral blood. The V call is TRBV6-1, the J call TRBJ1-5, with 7 bases matching TRBD1. This receptor was taken from a man older than 75 with active COVID-19. This CDR3 reads CASSEWGQFSQPQHF. The CDR3 DNA reads TGTGCCAGCAGTGAATGGGGACAGTTCAGTCAGCCCCAGCATTTT.